These 12 T cell receptor beta chains were sequenced from one sample in a study of identical twins. A single record per CDR3 protein comes from TCRdb applying MiXCR to the 5' RACE reads. The sample comprises roughly 1.6 million distinct CDR3 sequences, under 35% of which are singletons, and 0.25% to 0.3% rests with the top ten. The material sequenced was cord blood. These receptors originate from a newborn girl in good health.

This clonotype was observed many times. The rearrangement joins TRBV12-3 or TRBV12-4 to TRBJ1-6; 7 bases fit TRBD1. Germline trimming cut 6 bases from V and 6 bases from J; bases unmatched to any gene: 8. The CDR3 contains 15 residues. The CDR3 nucleotides read TGTGCCAGCAGCCGGGGACAGCTCATTAATTCACCCCTCCACTTT. Protein sequence: CASSRGQLINSPLHF.

About this clonotype: One end of the junction fails to match germline, which may point to a read error. This rearrangement joins TRBV6-5 to TRBJ2-1; D unresolved. The CDR3 consists of 14 residues. Germline CDR1 reads MNHEY; CDR2 reads SVGAGI. CDR3 coding DNA: TGTGCCATCAGTTTTGATGGAGCCGACAATGAGCAGTTCTTC. Translating it yields CAISFDGADNEQFF.

The gene calls are TRBV10-2 and TRBJ1-1, with 8 positions matching TRBD1. The CDR3 spans 12 residues. Germline V lookup: CDR1 WSHSY, CDR2 SAAADI. With 7 bases clipped from V and 6 bases from J, the junction kept 4 bases outside the gene matches. The CDR3 sequence: CASKQGASEAFF. The CDR3 DNA sequence: TGCGCCAGCAAGCAGGGGGCCTCTGAAGCTTTCTTT.

In DNA, the CDR3 is TGTGCCAGCAGCGTAGATCCCGCCCCCTACGAGCAGTACTTC. Translated, it gives CASSVDPAPYEQYF. The rearrangement uses TRBV9 and TRBJ2-4; D ambiguous. The J call may be wrong; the DNA end is better matched by TRBJ2-7. This CDR3 contains 14 residues. Germline assignment: CDR1 SGDLS and CDR2 YYNGEE.

The chain carries TRBV10-3 and TRBJ2-2; TRBD1 matches 10 bases. In germline, CDR1 is ENHRY, CDR2 SYGVKD. V lost 2 bases, J lost 2 bases, and 5 bases stayed unmatched. The CDR3 spans 17 residues. As DNA, the CDR3 is TGTGCCATCAGTGAGAGGGACAGGGGCCCTAACACCGGGGAGCTGTTTTTT. Protein product: CAISERDRGPNTGELFF.

The chain joins TRBV5-1 to TRBJ2-3, with TRBD1 matching over 9 bases. The CDR3 length is 16 residues. Germline loops: CDR1 SGHRS, CDR2 YFSETQ. V lost 3 bases to trimming and J lost 4 bases; unmatched junction nucleotides: 9. CDR3 in DNA: TGCGCCAGCAGCTCGGCACAGGGGGCCTCATCAGATACGCAGTATTTT. Amino acid sequence: CASSSAQGASSDTQYF.

The chain employs TRBV27 and TRBJ1-4; D not resolved. Trimming took 9 bases from V and 1 from J, leaving 24 bases between them. Germline V gene sequence: CDR1 MNHEY, CDR2 SMNVEV (reference sequence). The CDR3 has 18 amino acids. The CDR3 bases are TGTGCCAGTAAGCCCCTCCTTCCTGACATAGAAACTAATGAAAAACTGTTTTTT. As protein: CASKPLLPDIETNEKLFF.

This chain joins TRBV7-9 and TRBJ2-7; unclear D gene. V shed 1 base and J shed 3 bases, with 13 bases lying between them. The CDR3 spans 15 residues. Germline V lookup: CDR1 SEHNR, CDR2 FQNEAQ (reference sequence). CDR3 nucleotide sequence: TGTGCCAGCAGCTTAGTGGCAGGCCATCGCTACGAGCAGTACTTC. Its protein product is CASSLVAGHRYEQYF.

This clonotype occurred many times. The chain couples TRBV6-7 to TRBJ2-1; D is undetermined. TRBV6-7 is marked as an open reading frame, function uncertain. The CDR3 sequence is 11 residues long. V lost 2 bases, J lost 9 bases, and 5 bases lay in between. The CDR3 here is CASSYSVEQFF. As DNA, the CDR3 is TGTGCCAGCAGTTACAGTGTTGAGCAGTTCTTC.

This clonotype was picked up a small number of times. The V gene is TRBV6-2 or TRBV6-3, the J gene TRBJ1-2; D possibly corresponds to TRBD1 (5 bases). This CDR3 has 13 residues. CDR1 is MNHEY, CDR2 SVGEGT, per germline. Trimming shortened V by 6 bases and J by 7 bases, and 15 bases separated the two germline ends. The CDR3 nucleotides are TGTGCCAGCAGACCCGACAGATCTAGTGGCTACACCTTC. Its protein is CASRPDRSSGYTF.

Of note for this clonotype: Its ends do not fully match the called genes, so a read error is possible. This chain joins TRBV12-3 or TRBV12-4 and TRBJ1-6; possible D gene TRBD1, 6 bases. CDR3 size: 15 residues. The CDR3 DNA reads TGTGCCAGCAGTTTAGGTACAGGGAGCAATTCACCCTTCCACTTT. Encoded protein: CASSLGTGSNSPFHF.

The chain uses TRBV5-1 and TRBJ2-1, with D tentatively TRBD2 (6 bases). The CDR3 sequence is 16 residues long. V dropped 4 bases and J dropped 6 bases, with 20 bases sitting between them. CDR1 SGHRS and CDR2 YFSETQ come from the germline V gene. CDR3 amino acids: CASSGNRLVPINEQFF. In nucleotides, the CDR3 is TGCGCCAGCAGCGGGAATCGACTAGTTCCCATCAATGAGCAGTTCTTC.